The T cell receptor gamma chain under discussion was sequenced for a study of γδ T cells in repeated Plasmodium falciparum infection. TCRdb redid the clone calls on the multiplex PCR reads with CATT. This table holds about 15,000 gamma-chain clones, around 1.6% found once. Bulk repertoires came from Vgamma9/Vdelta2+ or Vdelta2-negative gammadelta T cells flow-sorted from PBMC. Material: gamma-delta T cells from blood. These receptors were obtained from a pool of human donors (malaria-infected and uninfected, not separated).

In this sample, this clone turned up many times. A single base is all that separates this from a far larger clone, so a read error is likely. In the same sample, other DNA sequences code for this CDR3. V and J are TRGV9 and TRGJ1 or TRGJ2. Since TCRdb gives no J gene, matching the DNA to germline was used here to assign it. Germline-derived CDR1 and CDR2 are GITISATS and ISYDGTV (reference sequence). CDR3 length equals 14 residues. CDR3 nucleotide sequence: TGTGCCCTGTGGGACCCCACCCTTGGTTATAAGAAACTCTTT. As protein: CALWDPTLGYKKLF.